Shown below are 20 T cell receptor beta chains from a single sample sequenced in a study of T cell responses to AZD1222 COVID-19 vaccine (dated by TCRdb to the early 2020s). The intended sense of this specimen's time point label: baseline before first vaccination. Library preparation was by the immunoSEQ multiplex PCR assay. TCRdb re-hosts the immuneACCESS table, in-frame sequences only. Its copies lack some clones; in the studies checked, an unresolved V gene accounts for under half of them, and the cause for the rest is not known. Across this sample there are 110,000 to 150,000 clones, with 92% seen only once. Of the sample, around 3.6% falls within the top ten clones. The sample was peripheral blood, taken on day 0 of AZD1222 vaccination. The receptors were gathered from an adult in good health.

This clone was observed once. The V and J genes are TRBV7-9 and TRBJ2-4; perhaps TRBD1 as D (5 bases). V was pared by 1 base and J by 0 bases, with 10 bases between. CDR1 and CDR2 (germline): SEHNR, FQNEAQ (reference sequence). The CDR3 spans 16 residues. The CDR3 DNA follows: TGTGCCAGCAGCTTAGTAGGGGCGGCAGCCAAAAACATTCAGTACTTC. Protein product: CASSLVGAAAKNIQYF.

This clone was counted once. The rearrangement uses TRBV7-2 and TRBJ2-3; D unclear. The germline V gene encodes CDR1 SGHTA and CDR2 FQGNSA. This CDR3 spans 14 amino acids. The V and J ends lost 2 bases and 2 bases respectively, with 8 bases between them. As DNA, the CDR3 is TGTGCCAGCAGCTTAAACTACTACACAGATACGCAGTATTTT. This translates into CASSLNYYTDTQYF.

This clone was counted once. The V gene is TRBV19, the J gene TRBJ2-2; D gene ambiguous. V gave up 5 bases and J gave up 1 base, with 8 bases separating them. This CDR3 has 14 amino acids. Germline V gene sequence: CDR1 LNHDA, CDR2 SQIVND (reference sequence). The CDR3 bases are TGTGCCAGTAGTCTGGGCCGGAACACCGGGGAGCTGTTTTTT. This encodes CASSLGRNTGELFF. Combining the CDR3 with reference TRBV19 and TRBJ2-2 gives the whole variable domain DGGITQSPKYLFRKEGQNVTLSCEQNLNHDAMYWYRQDPGQGLRLIYYSQIVNDFQKGDIAEGYSVSREKKESFPLTVTSAQKNPTAFYLCASSLGRNTGELFFGEGSRLTVL.

The chain has TRBV6-4 and TRBJ2-2, with D uncertain. Trimming removed 5 bases at V and 5 bases at J, with 12 bases between. The CDR3 spans 14 residues. Germline CDR1 is MRHNA and CDR2 is SNTAGT. CDR3 sequence (DNA): TGTGCCAGCAGTCGCAACTCCGGAACCGGGGAGCTGTTTTTT. Protein: CASSRNSGTGELFF.

J is TRBJ2-1 and V is TRBV6-5; 7 nucleotides agree with TRBD1. Germline V gene sequence: CDR1 MNHEY, CDR2 SVGAGI. The J segment lost 2 bases and the V segment lost 2 bases, leaving 6 bases of the junction unmatched. The CDR3 has 16 residues. DNA for the CDR3: TGTGCCAGCAGTTACGAGGGCCAGGGGGCCTACAATGAGCAGTTCTTC. This sequence encodes CASSYEGQGAYNEQFF.

This chain joins TRBV18 and TRBJ2-5; unclear D gene. The V end lost 0 bases, the J end lost 3 bases, and 5 bases lay between the germline ends. Germline V gives CDR1 KGHSH, CDR2 LQKENI. The CDR3 runs to 13 residues. The CDR3 is CASSPPTEETQYF. CDR3 nucleotides: TGTGCCAGCTCACCACCGACCGAAGAGACCCAGTACTTC. The whole variable domain, remainder taken from reference TRBV18 and TRBJ2-5, is NAGVMQNPRHLVRRRGQEARLRCSPMKGHSHVYWYRQLPEEGLKFMVYLQKENIIDESGMPKERFSAEFPKEGPSILRIQQVVRGDSAAYFCASSPPTEETQYFGPGTRLLVL.

This chain connects TRBV6-5 to TRBJ1-2; D is uncertain. Trimming shortened V by 5 bases and J by 6 bases, and 13 bases separated the two germline ends. The CDR3 sequence is 13 residues long. Germline V gene lookup returns CDR1 MNHEY and CDR2 SVGAGI. For the CDR3, the DNA is TGTGCCAGCAGTACACTGGGTAATGATGGCTACACCTTC. Translating it yields CASSTLGNDGYTF.

This chain uses TRBV15 with TRBJ1-2; 7 bases map to TRBD1. V gave up 1 base and J gave up 7 bases; unmatched junction bases: 6. The CDR3 spans 14 residues. Germline V gene lookup returns CDR1 LNHNV and CDR2 YYDKDF (reference sequence). The CDR3 DNA sequence: TGTGCCACCAGCAGAGGGGAGGGGGCGCGTGGCTACACCTTC. This codes for CATSRGEGARGYTF.

This sequence joins TRBV5-6 and TRBJ1-2; possible D gene TRBD1, 5 bases. The germline V gene has CDR1 SGHDT and CDR2 YYEEEE. V dropped 4 bases and J dropped 6 bases, with 16 bases sitting between them. The CDR3 is made up of 14 amino acids. CDR3 bases: TGTGCCAGCAGCGGGGATAGGGGAGGAGATGGCTACACCTTC. Translating it yields CASSGDRGGDGYTF.

The genes are TRBV7-8 and TRBJ2-7; TRBD2 might be the D (5 bases). The CDR3 extends over 15 amino acids. The V end was cut by 1 base, the J end by 0 bases, with 10 bases between. Germline V CDR1 and CDR2: SGHVS, FQNEAQ. CDR3 bases: TGTGCCAGCAGCTTAGAAGGGAGTCCCTCCTACGAGCAGTACTTC. It encodes CASSLEGSPSYEQYF. The variable domain in full, with the rest retrieved from reference TRBV7-8 and TRBJ2-7, is GAGVSQSPRYKVAKRGQDVALRCDPISGHVSLFWYQQALGQGPEFLTYFQNEAQLDKSGLPSDRFFAERPEGSVSTLKIQRTQQEDSAVYLCASSLEGSPSYEQYFGPGTRLTVT.

The chain carries TRBV6-2 or TRBV6-3 and TRBJ2-3; TRBD1 or TRBD2 may be the D gene (5 bases each). The V end was cut by 6 bases, the J end by 7 bases, with 23 bases between. This CDR3 region has 16 residues. Per germline, CDR1 MNHEY and CDR2 SVGEGT. The CDR3 loop reads CASSSLTGLPPNTQYF. CDR3 coding DNA: TGTGCCAGCAGCTCCCTTACAGGACTTCCCCCAAATACGCAGTATTTT.

V and J are TRBV9 and TRBJ2-3; 7 positions agree with TRBD2. This CDR3 contains 15 residues. The germline V gene has CDR1 SGDLS and CDR2 YYNGEE. Germline trimming cut 4 bases from V and 5 bases from J; bases unmatched to any gene: 10. The chain's CDR3 is CASSLPGLLRDTQYF. For the CDR3, the DNA is TGTGCCAGCAGCCTACCGGGACTACTGCGAGATACGCAGTATTTT.

The rearrangement links TRBV7-2 to TRBJ2-4, with D unclear. Germline V gene sequence: CDR1 SGHTA, CDR2 FQGNSA. CDR3 length equals 14 residues. V dropped 3 bases and J dropped 5 bases, with 11 bases sitting between them. CDR3 amino acids: CASSFPSRENIQYF. CDR3 in DNA: TGTGCCAGCAGCTTCCCTTCAAGAGAAAACATTCAGTACTTC.

The rearrangement uses TRBV6-2 or TRBV6-3 and TRBJ1-2; 9 bases match TRBD1. J was trimmed by 2 bases and V by 5 bases; bases with no gene match: 9. Germline V gene lookup returns CDR1 MNHEY and CDR2 SVGEGT. CDR3 length: 16 residues. The CDR3, as DNA: TGTGCCAGCAGTCTAAGGGGGACAGGGACCAACTATGGCTACACCTTC. Protein sequence: CASSLRGTGTNYGYTF.

The chain employs TRBV19 and TRBJ2-5; D possibly corresponds to TRBD1 (6 bases). The CDR3 is 14 residues long. Per the germline V gene, CDR1 is LNHDA and CDR2 is SQIVND (reference sequence). With 6 bases removed from V and 2 bases from J, the gap between germline ends came to 13 bases. CDR3 amino acids: CASSIGGQQETQYF. The DNA for the CDR3 is TGTGCCAGTAGCATCGGAGGACAGCAAGAGACCCAGTACTTC.

The gene calls are TRBV5-5 and TRBJ2-7; tentatively, D is TRBD2 (6 bases). Germline CDR1 and CDR2: SGHKS and YYEKEE (reference sequence). The CDR3 is 14 residues long. The V gene lost 0 bases and the J gene lost 3 bases, with 10 bases spanning the gap. The CDR3 DNA reads TGTGCCAGCAGCTTGGCGGGAGTGAGCTACGAGCAGTACTTC. Amino acid sequence: CASSLAGVSYEQYF.

The chain combines TRBV6-1 with TRBJ1-1; possible D gene TRBD1, 6 bases. CDR3 length: 17 amino acids. Germline V gives CDR1 MNHNS, CDR2 SASEGT. The ends were cut back, 0 bases at V and 9 bases at J, with 23 bases in the middle. CDR3 amino acids: CASSEAPRDNGYPKAFF. For the CDR3, the DNA is TGTGCCAGCAGTGAAGCTCCCCGGGACAACGGGTACCCAAAAGCTTTCTTT.

The chain links TRBV18 to TRBJ1-1; D gene unclear. The CDR3 covers 14 residues. From germline, CDR1 is KGHSH and CDR2 LQKENI. The V end lost 2 bases, the J end lost 1 base, and 8 bases lay between the germline ends. The CDR3 spells CASSPGMGNTEAFF. The DNA for the CDR3 is TGTGCCAGCTCACCAGGGATGGGGAACACTGAAGCTTTCTTT.

This clone has just one count. V and J are TRBV5-1 and TRBJ2-7; either TRBD1 or TRBD2 may supply D (5 bases each). CDR3 length equals 15 residues. V was clipped by 4 bases and J by 5 bases, with 19 bases between them. Germline CDR1 SGHRS, CDR2 YFSETQ. The CDR3, as DNA: TGCGCCAGCAGCCAAAGGCAGGGTGCGGGCCACGAGCAGTACTTC. Translating gives CASSQRQGAGHEQYF.

The chain combines TRBV19 with TRBJ2-1; D is perhaps TRBD2 (6 bases). The germline CDR1 and CDR2 sequences are LNHDA and SQIVND (reference sequence). The CDR3 is 14 amino acids. V was cut by 2 bases and J by 13 bases, with 18 bases left in between. The CDR3 loop reads CASSILGHGGYQFF. The CDR3 DNA follows: TGTGCCAGTAGTATACTAGGGCACGGAGGGTATCAGTTCTTC. Looking up the rest from reference TRBV19 and TRBJ2-1 gives the full variable domain: DGGITQSPKYLFRKEGQNVTLSCEQNLNHDAMYWYRQDPGQGLRLIYYSQIVNDFQKGDIAEGYSVSREKKESFPLTVTSAQKNPTAFYLCASSILGHGGYQFFGPGTRLTVL.